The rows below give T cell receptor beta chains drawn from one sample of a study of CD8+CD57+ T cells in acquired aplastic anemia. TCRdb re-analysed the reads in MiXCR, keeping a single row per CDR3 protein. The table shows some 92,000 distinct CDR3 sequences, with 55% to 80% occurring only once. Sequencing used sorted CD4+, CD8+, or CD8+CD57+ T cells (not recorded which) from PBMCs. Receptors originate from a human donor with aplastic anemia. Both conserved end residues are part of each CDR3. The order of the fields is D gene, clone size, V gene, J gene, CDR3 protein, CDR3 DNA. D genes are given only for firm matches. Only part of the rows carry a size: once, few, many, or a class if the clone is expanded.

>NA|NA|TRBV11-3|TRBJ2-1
CASSSEGGNEQFF
TGTGCCAGCAGCTCCGAAGGAGGAAATGAGCAGTTCTTC
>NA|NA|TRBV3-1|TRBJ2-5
CASSQSETQYF
TGTGCCAGCAGCCAATCGGAGACCCAGTACTTC
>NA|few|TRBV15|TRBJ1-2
CATSRDVDYGYTF
TGTGCCACCAGCAGAGACGTGGACTATGGCTACACCTTC
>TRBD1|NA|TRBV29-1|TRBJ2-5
CSGWGDRGPETQYF
TGCAGCGGATGGGGAGACAGGGGACCAGAGACCCAGTACTTC
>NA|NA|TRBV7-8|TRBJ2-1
CASEVLNEQFF
TGTGCCAGCGAGGTCCTGAATGAGCAGTTCTTC
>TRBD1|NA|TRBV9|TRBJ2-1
CASRRGTDEQFF
TGTGCCAGCAGGAGAGGGACAGACGAGCAGTTCTTC
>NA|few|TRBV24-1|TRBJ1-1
CATRSGPGYTEAFF
TGTGCCACCAGGTCCGGGCCGGGGTACACTGAAGCTTTCTTT
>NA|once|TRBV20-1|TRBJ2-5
CSARGRETQYF
TGCAGTGCTAGAGGAAGGGAGACCCAGTACTTC
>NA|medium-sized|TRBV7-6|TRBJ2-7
CADGSNEQYF
TGTGCCGACGGATCTAACGAGCAGTACTTC
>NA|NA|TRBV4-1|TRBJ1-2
CASSQVRAASSYGHTF
TGCGCCAGCAGCCAAGTTCGGGCAGCTTCCTCCTATGGCCACACCTTC
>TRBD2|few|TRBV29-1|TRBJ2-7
CSVGEGPYEQYF
TGCAGCGTTGGGGAGGGGCCGTACGAGCAGTACTTC
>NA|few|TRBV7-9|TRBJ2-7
CASSFSAFQYF
TGTGCCAGCAGCTTCTCGGCATTCCAGTACTTC
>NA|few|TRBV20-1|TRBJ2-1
CSAPRRVGYNEQFF
TGCAGTGCTCCTCGTCGGGTCGGATACAATGAGCAGTTCTTC
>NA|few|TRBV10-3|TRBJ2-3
CAISEGAGTLTDTQYF
TGTGCCATCAGTGAGGGGGCGGGGACTCTCACAGATACGCAGTATTTT
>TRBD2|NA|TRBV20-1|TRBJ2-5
CSASRLASETQYF
TGCAGTGCTTCCCGACTAGCATCAGAGACCCAGTACTTC
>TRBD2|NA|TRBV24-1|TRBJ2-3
CATSEPPGLADTDTQYF
TGTGCCACCAGTGAACCTCCGGGACTAGCGGATACAGATACGCAGTATTTT
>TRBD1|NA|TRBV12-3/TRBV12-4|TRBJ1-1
CASSSTGGWSTEAFF
TGTGCCAGCAGTTCCACAGGGGGTTGGAGCACTGAAGCTTTCTTT
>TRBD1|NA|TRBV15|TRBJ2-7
CATSKGQGTRGEQYF
TGTGCCACCAGCAAGGGACAGGGTACGAGGGGTGAGCAGTACTTC
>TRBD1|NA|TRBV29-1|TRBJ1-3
CSVAQGASGNTIYF
TGCAGCGTTGCGCAGGGGGCTTCGGGAAACACCATATATTTT